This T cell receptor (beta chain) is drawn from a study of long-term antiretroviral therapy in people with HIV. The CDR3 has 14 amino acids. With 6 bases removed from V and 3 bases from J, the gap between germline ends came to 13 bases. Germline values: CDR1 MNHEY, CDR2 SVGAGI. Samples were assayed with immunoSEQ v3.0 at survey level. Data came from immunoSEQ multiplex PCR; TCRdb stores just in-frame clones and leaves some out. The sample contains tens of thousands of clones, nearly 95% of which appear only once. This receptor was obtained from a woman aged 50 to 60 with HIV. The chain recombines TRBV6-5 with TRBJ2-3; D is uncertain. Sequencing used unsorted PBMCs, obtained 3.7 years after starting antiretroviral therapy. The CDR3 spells CASRRSIRTDTQYF. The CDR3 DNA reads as TGTGCCAGCAGAAGGTCCATCAGGACAGATACGCAGTATTTT.